Following are 24 T cell receptor beta chains from one sample sequenced in a study of blood T cell repertoires in COVID-19. TCRdb's table, derived via immunoSEQ multiplex PCR, lists solely in-frame clones and lacks some. Of fewer than 250,000 clones in the sample, around four fifths are singletons; the top ten hold approximately 4.8%. The material sequenced was PBMCs or T cells enriched from blood (not recorded which). The receptors originated from a woman between 50 and 59 years old who had been exposed to COVID-19.

This clone was seen many times. The chain combines TRBV3-1 (or the pseudogene TRBV3-2) with TRBJ1-6, with D possibly matching TRBD1 (6 bases). Trimming pared 5 bases from V and 4 bases from J, leaving 9 bases between. Germline V lookup: CDR1 LGHDT, CDR2 YNNKEL (reference sequence). The CDR3 extends over 14 amino acids. The CDR3 loop is CASSGDTYNSPLHF. The CDR3 DNA is TGTGCCAGCAGCGGGGACACGTATAATTCACCCCTCCACTTT.

The genes are TRBV18 and TRBJ2-2; TRBD1 is a possible D gene (5 bases). Germline CDR1 and CDR2: KGHSH and LQKENI. This CDR3 comprises 14 residues. The V gene lost 4 bases and the J gene lost 6 bases, with 12 bases spanning the gap. CDR3: CASSRQDTAGELFF. The CDR3 nucleotides are TGTGCCAGCTCACGGCAGGACACCGCCGGGGAGCTGTTTTTT. Drawing the rest from reference TRBV18 and TRBJ2-2, the complete variable domain is NAGVMQNPRHLVRRRGQEARLRCSPMKGHSHVYWYRQLPEEGLKFMVYLQKENIIDESGMPKERFSAEFPKEGPSILRIQQVVRGDSAAYFCASSRQDTAGELFFGEGSRLTVL.

This clone occurred a few times. The V gene is TRBV4-3, the J gene TRBJ1-1; 8 bases are a match to TRBD1. CDR1 and CDR2 (germline): LGHNA, YSLEER. Trimming cost V 8 bases and J 3 bases; bases outside gene matches: 5. The CDR3 has 13 amino acids. The CDR3 loop reads CASQGAFDTEAFF. CDR3 nucleotides: TGCGCCAGCCAGGGGGCTTTCGACACTGAAGCTTTCTTT.

This clone is a singleton in its sample. The rearrangement joins TRBV6-2 or TRBV6-3 to TRBJ1-5; a weak D match, TRBD1 (6 bases). The CDR3 is made up of 15 amino acids. V dropped 5 bases and J dropped 0 bases, with 11 bases sitting between them. Looked up from germline, CDR1 is MNHEY and CDR2 is SVGEGT. The CDR3 coding sequence is TGTGCCAGCAGTCTTTGGACAGTTAGCAATCAGCCCCAGCATTTT. Its translation: CASSLWTVSNQPQHF.

The chain uses TRBV20-1 and TRBJ2-7, with a weak D call TRBD2 (5 bases). The CDR3 has 11 amino acids. Trimming cost V 7 bases and J 1 base, with 8 bases left between them. The germline gives CDR1 DFQATT, CDR2 SNEGSKA (reference sequence). CDR3 DNA sequence: TGCAGTGTCCGAGGGTCCTACGAGCAGTACTTC. Its translation is CSVRGSYEQYF.

The gene calls are TRBV18 and TRBJ1-2, with 9 positions matching TRBD1. Germline V gene lookup returns CDR1 KGHSH and CDR2 LQKENI. Trimming at V came to 3 bases and at J to 6 bases, leaving 5 bases not matched to a gene. The length of the CDR3 is 14 residues. The CDR3 DNA reads as TGTGCCAGCTCACCGAAACAGGGGGCCAATGGCTACACCTTC. This gives the protein CASSPKQGANGYTF.

The chain recombines TRBV29-1 with TRBJ1-2; D not resolved. V lost 4 bases and J lost 8, with 17 bases in between. Looked up from germline, CDR1 is SQVTM and CDR2 is ANQGSEA. This CDR3 comprises 13 residues. The CDR3 is CSVVIGRDGGYTF. The CDR3 DNA sequence: TGCAGCGTTGTCATTGGGAGGGATGGCGGCTACACCTTC. The full variable domain, with the rest looked up from reference TRBV29-1 and TRBJ1-2, is SAVISQKPSRDICQRGTSLTIQCQVDSQVTMMFWYRQQPGQSLTLIATANQGSEATYESGFVIDKFPISRPNLTFSTLTVSNMSPEDSSIYLCSVVIGRDGGYTFGSGTRLTVV.

The chain couples TRBV27 to TRBJ1-2; 7 nucleotides match TRBD1. Germline lookup yields CDR1 MNHEY and CDR2 SMNVEV (reference sequence). This CDR3 has 14 residues. The ends lost 4 bases at V and 4 bases at J; junction bases unmatched: 6. CDR3 region: CASSSNRDSYGYTF. The CDR3, as DNA: TGTGCCAGCAGTTCAAACCGGGACAGCTATGGCTACACCTTC.

The chain uses TRBV9 and TRBJ2-1; 9 bases align to TRBD2. The CDR3 extends over 16 amino acids. Trimming at V came to 0 bases and at J to 8 bases, leaving 9 bases not matched to a gene. CDR1 and CDR2 (germline): SGDLS, YYNGEE. The CDR3 DNA sequence: TGTGCCAGCAGCGTAGCTCTAGCGGGGCCCCTGGATGAGCAGTTCTTC. Protein product: CASSVALAGPLDEQFF.

The chain joins TRBV2 to TRBJ1-1; a weak D match, TRBD1 (5 bases). Germline CDR1 reads SNHLY; CDR2 reads FYNNEI. The CDR3 contains 13 residues. V shed 5 bases and J shed 7 bases, with 14 bases lying between them. The CDR3 reads CASSYLGGGEAFF. Here the CDR3 DNA reads TGTGCCAGCAGTTACTTGGGCGGGGGTGAAGCTTTCTTT.

The rearrangement joins TRBV18 to TRBJ2-3; the match to TRBD2 covers 9 bases. Germline CDR1 KGHSH, CDR2 LQKENI. CDR3 length equals 14 residues. V shed 4 bases and J 1 base; nucleotides not matched to a gene: 0. The CDR3: CASSLAGGTDTQYF. DNA for the CDR3: TGTGCCAGCTCACTAGCGGGGGGCACAGATACGCAGTATTTT.

This rearrangement joins TRBV24-1 to TRBJ2-7; D may be TRBD2 (6 bases). The V gene's germline CDR1 is KGHDR and CDR2 SFDVKD. The V and J ends lost 1 base and 1 base respectively, with 13 bases between them. This CDR3 is built from 16 residues. CDR3 amino acids: CATSDFSGRKSYEQYF. The CDR3 DNA reads TGTGCCACCAGTGATTTTTCAGGGAGGAAATCCTACGAGCAGTACTTC.

This clone occurred a few times. In DNA, the CDR3 is TGTGCCAGCAGCCAAGGAGGGTCACGCTACACCTTC. This sequence encodes CASSQGGSRYTF. V gene TRBV14 combines with J gene TRBJ1-2; no definite D call. Germline CDR1 and CDR2: SGHDN and FVKESK. V lost 1 base and J 9 bases, leaving 9 bases between the germline ends. The CDR3 is made up of 12 amino acids.

The chain employs TRBV5-1 and TRBJ1-1; D uncertain. CDR1 and CDR2 from the germline V gene are SGHRS and YFSETQ. This CDR3 region has 15 residues. Trimming cost V 4 bases and J 0 bases, with 13 bases left between them. As DNA, the CDR3 is TGCGCCAGCAGCAAAGATACAGCCATGAACACTGAAGCTTTCTTT. This encodes CASSKDTAMNTEAFF.

V gene TRBV6-7 combines with J gene TRBJ2-7, with D possibly TRBD2 on 5 matching bases. TRBV6-7 is flagged as an ORF with uncertain function. Trimming shortened V by 5 bases and J by 0 bases, and 14 bases separated the two germline ends. The CDR3 length is 15 residues. The CDR3 sequence: CASSPPRTPSYEQYF. The CDR3 DNA reads as TGTGCCAGCAGTCCTCCCCGGACTCCCTCCTACGAGCAGTACTTC.

This chain connects TRBV2 to TRBJ1-1; 7 positions agree with TRBD1. After removal of 2 bases from V and 4 bases from J, the junction contained 13 bases not matched to a gene. This CDR3 spans 17 amino acids. Germline V gene sequence: CDR1 SNHLY, CDR2 FYNNEI. The CDR3 loop is CASSEPQGTGYVTEAFF. In nucleotides, the CDR3 is TGTGCCAGCAGTGAACCACAGGGGACGGGTTATGTCACTGAAGCTTTCTTT.

The rearrangement joins TRBV30 to TRBJ2-5; 9 bases map to TRBD1. The CDR3 runs to 15 residues. The ends lost 2 bases at V and 1 base at J; junction bases unmatched: 5. CDR1 and CDR2 (germline): GTSNPN, SVGIG (reference sequence). CDR3 DNA sequence: TGTGCCTGGAGTCGGGACAGGGCTGCCCAAGAGACCCAGTACTTC. It is translated as CAWSRDRAAQETQYF.

This chain links TRBV4-1 with TRBJ1-2; a weak D match, TRBD1 (6 bases). The V and J ends lost 1 base and 2 bases respectively, with 11 bases between them. CDR3 length: 15 residues. Germline V gene sequence: CDR1 MGHRA, CDR2 YSYEKL. CDR3 sequence reads: CASSQAGQKNYGYTF. DNA of the CDR3: TGCGCCAGCAGCCAAGCTGGACAGAAGAACTATGGCTACACCTTC.

The chain couples TRBV19 to TRBJ1-2; D may be TRBD1 (5 bases). The germline V gene encodes CDR1 LNHDA and CDR2 SQIVND (reference sequence). Trimming cost V 6 bases and J 8 bases, with 19 bases left between them. This CDR3 is 14 amino acids long. The CDR3 sequence is CASSVTGGAGGYTF. The CDR3 coding sequence is TGTGCCAGTAGCGTTACAGGAGGAGCGGGAGGCTACACCTTC.

The chain combines TRBV6-5 with TRBJ2-3; 7 bases are shared with TRBD1. The CDR3 extends over 15 amino acids. Germline CDR1 MNHEY, CDR2 SVGAGI. With V trimmed by 4 bases and J by 2 bases, 6 bases remained unmatched. This chain's CDR3 is CASSSPGQITDTQYF. CDR3 coding DNA: TGTGCCAGCAGTTCACCGGGACAGATCACAGATACGCAGTATTTT.

The chain couples TRBV3-1 (or the pseudogene TRBV3-2) to TRBJ1-1; TRBD1 matches at 8 bases. CDR3 length: 16 residues. Germline V gene sequence: CDR1 LGHDT, CDR2 YNNKEL (reference sequence). Trimming removed 4 bases from V and 8 bases from J; junction bases left unmatched: 15. CDR3 sequence: CASSRWTTRGRGEAFF. CDR3 nucleotide sequence: TGTGCCAGCAGCCGGTGGACCACCAGGGGGCGGGGGGAAGCTTTCTTT.

The chain joins TRBV10-2 to TRBJ1-4, with TRBD1 matching 9 bases. V lost 1 base and J lost 5; bases outside the gene matches: 5. The CDR3 contains 16 residues. CDR1 and CDR2 from the germline V gene are WSHSY and SAAADI. The CDR3 DNA follows: TGCGCCAGCAGTGAGTTATTCGGGACAGGGAATGAAAAACTGTTTTTT. This gives the protein CASSELFGTGNEKLFF.

The gene calls are TRBV7-2 and TRBJ1-4; D is perhaps TRBD1 (5 bases). The CDR3 totals 17 residues. Trimming pared 5 bases from V and 0 bases from J, leaving 16 bases between. Germline assignment: CDR1 SGHTA and CDR2 FQGNSA. The CDR3 loop is CASSSRRQGATNEKLFF. CDR3 nucleotides: TGTGCCAGCAGCAGCCGCCGGCAGGGCGCAACTAATGAAAAACTGTTTTTT.

V is TRBV28 and J is TRBJ1-6; no clear D. This CDR3 is built from 16 residues. The V and J ends lost 5 bases and 3 bases respectively, with 14 bases between them. The germline V gene has CDR1 MDHEN and CDR2 SYDVKM. The CDR3 here is CASSNGLKVYNSPLHF. The CDR3 coding sequence is TGTGCCAGCAGTAATGGCCTTAAAGTCTATAATTCACCCCTCCACTTT.